These 17 T cell receptor beta chains came from one sample sequenced in a study of post-analysis software for immune sequencing data. Unique molecular identifiers were carried by the TCR beta cDNA libraries. TCRdb called the PCR reads again in MiXCR, with one record for every CDR3 protein. This repertoire shows 600,000 to 700,000 distinct CDR3 sequences, 59% found once; its top ten account for approximately 10%. The antigens these receptors bind are not known. Study findings and constraints: TRBV5-6, TRBV5-1 and TRBV20-1 were among roughly 5 TRBV segments more frequent in patients than controls.

The sequencing sample was made of blood. Source of these receptors: a girl aged 2 to 9 with multiple sclerosis.

The rearrangement uses TRBV12-3 or TRBV12-4 and TRBJ1-5; the D is unclear. The CDR3 loop spans 15 amino acids. V lost 5 bases and J lost 3, with 14 bases in between. The CDR3 DNA is TGTGCCAGCAGTCTTGGCGGTGCCAACAATCAGCCCCAGCATTTT. Translating it yields CASSLGGANNQPQHF.

This clonotype occurred a few times. The chain employs TRBV6-6 and TRBJ1-5, with 7 bases fitting TRBD1. J was trimmed by 3 bases and V by 6 bases; bases with no gene match: 5. This CDR3 has 14 residues. Germline CDR1 and CDR2: MNHNY and SVGAGI (reference sequence). The CDR3 sequence: CASSKGQNNQPQHF. The CDR3, as DNA: TGTGCCAGCAGCAAGGGACAGAACAATCAGCCCCAGCATTTT.

This rearrangement joins TRBV6-1 to TRBJ2-2; 9 bases match TRBD2. The CDR3 is 16 amino acids. Germline V gene data show CDR1 as MNHNS and CDR2 as SASEGT. The ends lost 2 bases at V and 3 bases at J; junction bases unmatched: 4. The DNA of the CDR3 is TGTGCCAGCAGTGAACGACTAGCGGTTTACACCGGGGAGCTGTTTTTT. Its protein is CASSERLAVYTGELFF.

This clonotype was counted a few times. The chain combines TRBV5-6 with TRBJ2-5; 9 bases are shared with TRBD1. Losses at the gene ends were 2 bases for V and 5 bases for J; bases not matched to a gene: 7. CDR1 and CDR2 (germline): SGHDT, YYEEEE. CDR3 length: 15 amino acids. The CDR3 region has the DNA TGTGCCAGCAGCTTAGAACAGGGGGCATGGGAGACCCAGTACTTC. Its protein product is CASSLEQGAWETQYF.

The genes are TRBV5-5 and TRBJ1-2; TRBD1 aligns across 8 bases. Per germline, CDR1 SGHKS and CDR2 YYEKEE (reference sequence). This CDR3 is built from 14 residues. V gave up 3 bases and J gave up 7 bases; unmatched junction bases: 8. CDR3 in amino acids: CASSSGGQAPGYTF. The CDR3 DNA reads TGTGCCAGCAGCTCCGGGGGACAGGCTCCTGGCTACACCTTC.

The chain employs TRBV10-3 and TRBJ2-5; 8 bases align to TRBD1. Germline loops: CDR1 ENHRY, CDR2 SYGVKD. The V segment lost 5 bases and the J segment 4 bases; nucleotides outside the gene matches: 3. The CDR3 is 13 amino acids. The CDR3 coding sequence is TGTGCCATCAGTCAGCAGGGGGCAGAGACCCAGTACTTC. Its translation: CAISQQGAETQYF.

This sequence joins TRBV5-1 and TRBJ2-4; D call uncertain. The end of the DNA fits TRBJ2-7 better, so the J call may be wrong. This CDR3 comprises 19 residues. The germline CDR1 and CDR2 sequences are SGHRS and YFSETQ. The CDR3 loop is CASSLGLLANRSVSYEQYF. In nucleotides, the CDR3 is TGCGCCAGCAGCTTGGGGTTATTGGCGAATCGGAGCGTTTCCTACGAGCAGTACTTC.

This clonotype was detected only a few times. The chain uses TRBV20-1 and TRBJ2-1, with TRBD2 matching over 10 bases. V was clipped by 5 bases and J by 2 bases; unmatched bases: 9. The CDR3 loop spans 16 amino acids. Germline values: CDR1 DFQATT, CDR2 SNEGSKA (reference sequence). DNA for the CDR3: TGCAGTGCTCCCCCCTCTAGCGGGAGAGCCTACAATGAGCAGTTCTTC. It yields the protein CSAPPSSGRAYNEQFF.

CDR3 DNA sequence: TGCAGTGCCCAAGGGGGACTAGCGGCCTACGAGCAGTACTTC. It translates to CSAQGGLAAYEQYF. The chain employs TRBV20-1 and TRBJ2-7, with 11 bases aligning to TRBD2. The CDR3 is 14 amino acids. V was clipped by 6 bases and J by 2 bases; unmatched bases: 6. CDR1 is DFQATT, CDR2 SNEGSKA, per germline (reference sequence).

Remarks on this clonotype: Compared with germline, one end of the junction differs, possibly owing to a read error. The chain employs TRBV6-2 or TRBV6-3 and TRBJ2-1; 9 bases map to TRBD1. The CDR3 runs 14 residues. The germline V gene encodes CDR1 MNHEY and CDR2 SVGEGT. The CDR3 is CVSRAPGQGNEQFF. The CDR3 region has the DNA TGTGTCAGCAGGGCCCCGGGACAGGGCAATGAGCAGTTCTTC.

V usage is TRBV27 and J usage is TRBJ2-1, with D maybe TRBD2 (5 bases). The germline gives CDR1 MNHEY, CDR2 SMNVEV (reference sequence). Trimming removed 5 bases at V and 6 bases at J, with 17 bases between. There are 15 residues in the CDR3. As DNA, the CDR3 is TGTGCCAGCAGTACTAATCTAGCTTTGAGCAATGAGCAGTTCTTC. Translating it yields CASSTNLALSNEQFF.

The chain carries TRBV20-1 and TRBJ2-3, with D hard to call. CDR1 is DFQATT, CDR2 SNEGSKA, per germline (reference sequence). V was cut by 4 bases and J by 2 bases, with 4 bases left in between. CDR3 size: 11 residues. DNA of the CDR3: TGCAGTGCTATAGACACAGATACGCAGTATTTT. Translated, it gives CSAIDTDTQYF.

The genes are TRBV4-2 and TRBJ2-5, with 13 bases fitting TRBD2. This CDR3 has 16 amino acids. The V and J ends lost 1 base and 2 bases, in that order; junction bases with no gene match: 1. The germline V gene has CDR1 LGHNA and CDR2 YNFKEQ. CDR3 residues: CASSQALAGGQETQYF. The CDR3 coding sequence is TGTGCCAGCAGCCAAGCACTAGCGGGGGGGCAAGAGACCCAGTACTTC.

The chain carries TRBV29-1 and TRBJ2-4; D is perhaps TRBD1 or TRBD2 (7 bases each). Trimming cost V 1 base and J 9 bases, with 10 bases left between them. The CDR3 loop spans 12 amino acids. Germline V gene sequence: CDR1 SQVTM, CDR2 ANQGSEA. CDR3 protein: CSVEGEGAIQYF. Here the CDR3 DNA reads TGCAGCGTTGAAGGGGAGGGGGCCATTCAGTACTTC.

V gene TRBV5-6 combines with J gene TRBJ2-3; 16 bases align to TRBD2. CDR1 is SGHDT and CDR2 is YYEEEE in the germline V gene. Germline trimming cut 4 bases from V and 2 bases from J; bases unmatched to any gene: 7. The CDR3 is made up of 18 amino acids. The CDR3 sequence: CASSGGLAGGPYTDTQYF. CDR3 bases: TGTGCCAGCAGCGGGGGACTAGCGGGGGGGCCTTACACAGATACGCAGTATTTT.

The chain is built from TRBV6-1 and TRBJ2-1, with 8 bases lining up with TRBD1. There are 15 residues in the CDR3. Per germline, CDR1 MNHNS and CDR2 SASEGT. Germline trimming cut 3 bases from V and 3 bases from J; bases unmatched to any gene: 4. CDR3 residues: CASSDGTGFYNEQFF. CDR3 DNA sequence: TGTGCCAGCAGTGACGGGACAGGATTCTACAATGAGCAGTTCTTC.

The CDR3 DNA reads TGTGCCAGCAGCGCAACGGGAGGACCGGATACGCAGTATTTT. Translation gives CASSATGGPDTQYF. The chain links TRBV7-9 to TRBJ2-3, with 7 bases identical to TRBD2. The germline gives CDR1 SEHNR, CDR2 FQNEAQ (reference sequence). Trimming cost V 5 bases and J 6 bases; bases outside gene matches: 8. This CDR3 is built from 14 residues.